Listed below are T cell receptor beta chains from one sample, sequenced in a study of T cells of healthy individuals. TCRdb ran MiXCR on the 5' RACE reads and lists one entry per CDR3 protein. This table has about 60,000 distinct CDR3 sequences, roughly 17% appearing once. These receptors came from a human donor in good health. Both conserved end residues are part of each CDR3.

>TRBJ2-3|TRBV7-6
CASSLGGQGSGTDTQYF
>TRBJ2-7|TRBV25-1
CASSESGGGREQYF
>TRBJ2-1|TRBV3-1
CASSQIHLADTYNEQFF
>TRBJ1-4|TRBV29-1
CSVVGTGEEKLFF
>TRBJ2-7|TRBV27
CASSLSAGLYEQYF
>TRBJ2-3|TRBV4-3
CASSPSQGDTQYF
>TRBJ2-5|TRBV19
CASTPAGSNQETQYF
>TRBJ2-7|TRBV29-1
CSVIGQGALRQYF
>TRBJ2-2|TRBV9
CASSVASDPNTGELFF
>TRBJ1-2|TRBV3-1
CASSFLSSGTANYGYTF
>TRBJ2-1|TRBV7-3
CASSPSRLSNEQFF
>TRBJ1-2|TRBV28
CASSPGDRNYGYTF
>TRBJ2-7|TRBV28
CVSSGQEHSYEQYF
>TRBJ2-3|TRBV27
CASSLSSPFVAGGNTDTQYF
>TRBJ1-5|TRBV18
CASSIGTEGGQPQHF
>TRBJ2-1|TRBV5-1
CASSLSSNRDNEQFF
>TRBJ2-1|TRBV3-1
CASSQGSASGRYNEQFF
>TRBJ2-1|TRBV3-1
CASSQVWASAYNEQFF
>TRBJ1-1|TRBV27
CASRWTGRNTEAFF
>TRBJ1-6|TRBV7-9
CASSLAAGSSPLHF
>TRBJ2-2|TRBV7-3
CASSLFGGSSGELFF
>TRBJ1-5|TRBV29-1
CSAGAGDFGQPQHF
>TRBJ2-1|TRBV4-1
CASSQWTSGPSSNEQFF
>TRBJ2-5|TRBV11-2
CASSLVGGGGAMETQYF
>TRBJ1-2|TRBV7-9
CASRPTGGDGYTF
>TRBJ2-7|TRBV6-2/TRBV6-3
CASSATGGVYEQYF
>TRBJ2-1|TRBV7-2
CASSLGLFNEQFF
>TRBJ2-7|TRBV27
CASRWATGSYEQYF
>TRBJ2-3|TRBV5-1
CASSLYRTDTQYF
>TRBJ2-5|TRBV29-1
CSVLGQIETQYF
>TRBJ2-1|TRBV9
CASAGVGSYNEQFF
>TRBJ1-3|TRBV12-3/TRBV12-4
CASRVQGAAFSGNTIYF
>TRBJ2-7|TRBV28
CASSLSTGSEQYF
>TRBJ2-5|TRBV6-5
CASSYRTGQETQYF
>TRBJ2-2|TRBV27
CASSLRRDGGELFF
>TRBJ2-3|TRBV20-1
CSAGPARGGGDTQYF
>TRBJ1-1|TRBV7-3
CASSPLGRDTEAFF
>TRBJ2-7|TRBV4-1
CASSQDPGGGYGEQYF
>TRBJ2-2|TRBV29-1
CSAGRANTGELFF
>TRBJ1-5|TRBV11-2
CASSRGASNQPQHF
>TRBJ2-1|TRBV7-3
CASSLEGTSNSEQRNEQFF
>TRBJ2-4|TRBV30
CAWSQLSGGNIQYF
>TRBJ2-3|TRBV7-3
CASSLNPAQDTSTDTQYF
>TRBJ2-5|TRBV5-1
CASSLDLRGSQETQYF
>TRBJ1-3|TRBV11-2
CASSQGQGHFSRSGNTIYF
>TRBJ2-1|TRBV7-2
CASSLGREGRNEQFF
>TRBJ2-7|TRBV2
CASSEVDRSYEQYF
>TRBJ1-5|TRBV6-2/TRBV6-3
CASSDMGSEFNQPQHF
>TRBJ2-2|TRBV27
CASSLTGTGGTGELFF